Each of the 20 T cell receptor beta chains below was sequenced from the same sample in a study of T cell responses to AZD1222 COVID-19 vaccine (dated by TCRdb to the early 2020s). The time point label corresponds to: baseline before first vaccination. The library was made by the immunoSEQ multiplex PCR assay. Not all clones reach the TCRdb copy of this immuneACCESS table, which keeps in-frame sequences only. Checked studies attribute under half of the gap to unresolved V genes and leave the rest unexplained. This sample comprises over 150,000 clones, 90% of them detected only once. The ten most abundant clones make up 2.5% to 3.5% of the sample. The material sequenced was peripheral blood, taken on day 0 of AZD1222 vaccination. Receptor source: an adult in good health.

The DNA for the CDR3 is TGCGCCAGCAGCCAAGGAGGCGGCTCCTACGAGCAGTACTTC. As protein: CASSQGGGSYEQYF. The V call is TRBV4-1, the J call TRBJ2-7; no definite D call. Deletions cut 1 base from V and 0 bases from J, with 7 bases between. CDR1 and CDR2 (germline): MGHRA, YSYEKL. CDR3 length: 14 amino acids.

In this sample, this clone turned up many times. As DNA, the CDR3 is TGTGCCAGCAGCGTAGATGCAAGCACTGAAGCTTTCTTT. Translation: CASSVDASTEAFF. J is TRBJ1-1 and V is TRBV7-2, with D unclear. Per the germline V gene, CDR1 is SGHTA and CDR2 is FQGNSA. V lost 5 bases to trimming and J lost 4 bases, with 11 bases between them. This CDR3 comprises 13 residues.

The chain joins TRBV11-1 to TRBJ2-2; D call uncertain. The germline gives CDR1 SGHAT, CDR2 FQDESV (reference sequence). V shed 1 base and J shed 4 bases, with 10 bases lying between them. This CDR3 spans 15 amino acids. CDR3 nucleotides: TGTGCCAGCAGCTTAGAAGAAGACGGCACCGGGGAGCTGTTTTTT. Its translation: CASSLEEDGTGELFF.

This chain uses TRBV19 with TRBJ1-2, with D possibly TRBD1 on 5 matching bases. V was cut by 9 bases and J by 10 bases, with 15 bases left in between. The germline V gene has CDR1 LNHDA and CDR2 SQIVND (reference sequence). This CDR3 spans 11 amino acids. For the CDR3, the DNA is TGTGCCAGCCATAAGGGACGGAACTACACCTTC. Its protein product is CASHKGRNYTF. Using reference TRBV19 and TRBJ1-2 for the parts outside the CDR3, the full variable domain is DGGITQSPKYLFRKEGQNVTLSCEQNLNHDAMYWYRQDPGQGLRLIYYSQIVNDFQKGDIAEGYSVSREKKESFPLTVTSAQKNPTAFYLCASHKGRNYTFGSGTRLTVV.

The rearrangement uses TRBV7-9 and TRBJ1-3; D is uncertain. The V gene lost 2 bases and the J gene lost 8 bases, with 4 bases spanning the gap. The germline gives CDR1 SEHNR, CDR2 FQNEAQ (reference sequence). The CDR3 contains 11 residues. CDR3 sequence (DNA): TGTGCCAGCAGCTTACAGGACACCATATATTTT. Translation: CASSLQDTIYF.

The rearrangement joins TRBV7-9 to TRBJ2-3; 9 positions match TRBD2. V was pared by 3 bases and J by 4 bases, with 5 bases of the junction left unmatched. CDR3 length: 15 residues. The germline gives CDR1 SEHNR, CDR2 FQNEAQ (reference sequence). The CDR3 loop is CASSLERGAPDTQYF. CDR3 nucleotide sequence: TGTGCCAGCAGCTTGGAGCGGGGGGCCCCAGATACGCAGTATTTT.

The chain links TRBV6-6 to TRBJ2-5; D tentatively reads TRBD1 or TRBD2 (6 bases each). The CDR3 is 14 amino acids. Trimming cost V 4 bases and J 5 bases, with 14 bases left between them. The germline V gene encodes CDR1 MNHNY and CDR2 SVGAGI (reference sequence). In DNA form, the CDR3 reads TGTGCCAGCAGTTCTGCAGGGGCGGGGGAGACCCAGTACTTC. Its protein product is CASSSAGAGETQYF.

This sequence joins TRBV5-6 and TRBJ2-5; a weak D match, TRBD1 (7 bases). Trimming stripped 2 bases from V and 5 bases from J, with 19 bases between. CDR1 SGHDT and CDR2 YYEEEE come from the germline V gene. This CDR3 has 16 residues. The CDR3 is CASSFGTSGGGETQYF. Written as DNA, the CDR3 is TGTGCCAGCAGCTTTGGTACTAGTGGAGGGGGCGAGACCCAGTACTTC.

This clone was detected only once. In DNA, the CDR3 is TGTGCCAGCAGTTCTCCGGGGACAGGGGAAGCTTTCTTT. Translated: CASSSPGTGEAFF. J is TRBJ1-1 and V is TRBV6-5, with 9 nucleotides matching TRBD1. Germline V gene data show CDR1 as MNHEY and CDR2 as SVGAGI. CDR3 length equals 13 residues. V shed 4 bases and J 8 bases; nucleotides not matched to a gene: 5.

The V gene is TRBV4-2, the J gene TRBJ1-2; no clear D. This CDR3 is built from 15 residues. The germline V and J ends were trimmed by 4 bases and 6 bases, with 18 bases remaining between them. Germline values: CDR1 LGHNA, CDR2 YNFKEQ. The CDR3 sequence is CASSRRIEGWDGYTF. DNA of the CDR3: TGTGCCAGCAGCCGGAGGATTGAGGGATGGGATGGCTACACCTTC.

The chain has TRBV4-1 and TRBJ1-2; 7 positions match TRBD1. The CDR3 loop spans 14 amino acids. Germline V gives CDR1 MGHRA, CDR2 YSYEKL. With V trimmed by 2 bases and J by 5 bases, 5 bases remained unmatched. The CDR3 DNA follows: TGCGCCAGCAGCCAACAGACAGGGTTGTATGGCTACACCTTC. Its protein product is CASSQQTGLYGYTF.

The J gene is TRBJ2-2, the V gene TRBV14, with D possibly TRBD1 on 7 matching bases. Germline V gene sequence: CDR1 SGHDN, CDR2 FVKESK. With 4 bases removed from V and 0 bases from J, the gap between germline ends came to 12 bases. The CDR3 totals 16 residues. Written as DNA, the CDR3 is TGTGCCAGCAGCCCAGGAGGGACAGCGAACACCGGGGAGCTGTTTTTT. Its protein product is CASSPGGTANTGELFF.

The J gene is TRBJ1-2, the V gene TRBV11-2; D gene unclear. Germline V gene data show CDR1 as SGHAT and CDR2 as FQNNGV. There are 14 residues in the CDR3. Trimming pared 3 bases from V and 4 bases from J, leaving 12 bases between. The chain's CDR3 is CASSFGRESYGYTF. The CDR3 DNA reads TGTGCCAGCAGCTTTGGAAGGGAGAGCTATGGCTACACCTTC.

The genes are TRBV25-1 and TRBJ2-4; weak D call: TRBD1 (7 bases). Germline CDR1 and CDR2: MGHDK and SYGVNS. This CDR3 is built from 17 residues. The CDR3, as DNA: TGTGAAGGCAGGGGGGACCAGGGGCCCTCGGCCAAAAACATTCAGTACTTC. Its translation: CEGRGDQGPSAKNIQYF.

The chain combines TRBV29-1 with TRBJ1-1; D unclear. CDR1 and CDR2 from the germline V gene are SQVTM and ANQGSEA. V lost 7 bases to trimming and J lost 1 base, with 10 bases between them. This CDR3 has 12 residues. The CDR3, as DNA: TGCAGCGCTCCACACTCGAACACTGAAGCTTTCTTT. It codes for CSAPHSNTEAFF.

The chain employs TRBV6-5 and TRBJ1-6; D may be TRBD1 (6 bases). Germline CDR1 is MNHEY and CDR2 is SVGAGI. The CDR3 has 14 residues. The V end was cut by 5 bases, the J end by 7 bases, with 12 bases between. The CDR3 DNA sequence: TGTGCCAGCAGTCAAACAGGGCCGAATTCACCCCTCCACTTT. This translates into CASSQTGPNSPLHF.

This clone is a singleton in its sample. The V and J genes are TRBV5-6 and TRBJ2-2; D perhaps matches TRBD1 (6 bases). The CDR3 has 13 amino acids. The germline V and J ends were trimmed by 4 bases and 7 bases, with 11 bases remaining between them. Per the germline V gene, CDR1 is SGHDT and CDR2 is YYEEEE. The CDR3 reads CASSTTGYGELFF. The CDR3 DNA reads as TGTGCCAGCAGCACCACAGGGTACGGGGAGCTGTTTTTT. The full variable domain, completed using reference TRBV5-6 and TRBJ2-2, is DAGVTQSPTHLIKTRGQQVTLRCSPKSGHDTVSWYQQALGQGPQFIFQYYEEEERQRGNFPDRFSGHQFPNYSSELNVNALLLGDSALYLCASSTTGYGELFFGEGSRLTVL.

The chain combines TRBV5-4 with TRBJ1-2; D remains unclear. The germline V and J ends were trimmed by 0 bases and 5 bases, with 11 bases remaining between them. The CDR3 contains 14 residues. Germline V gives CDR1 SGHNT, CDR2 YYREEE (reference sequence). CDR3 bases: TGTGCCAGCAGCTTGGATGCCGGGGATTATGGCTACACCTTC. Its translation is CASSLDAGDYGYTF.

The chain carries TRBV21-1 and TRBJ2-7; TRBD1, the D gene given by the table, was not confirmed from the DNA. TRBV21-1 constitutes a pseudogene. This CDR3 is 15 amino acids long. The CDR3 nucleotides read TGTGCCAGCATAATTTCGGGACAGGGGCCCTACGAGCAGTACTTC. Its protein product is CASIISGQGPYEQYF.

This chain joins TRBV15 and TRBJ2-3; D call uncertain. The CDR3 loop spans 13 amino acids. The ends were cut back, 1 base at V and 6 bases at J, with 8 bases in the middle. Germline V gene lookup returns CDR1 LNHNV and CDR2 YYDKDF (reference sequence). This chain's CDR3 is CATSRAGPDTQYF. The CDR3 nucleotides read TGTGCCACCAGCAGAGCTGGGCCGGATACGCAGTATTTT.